This T cell receptor beta chain was identified during a study of shared clonotypes between healthy human individuals. Overall study context: Per donor, three plates held CD4 naive cells, three held CD4 memory, two held CD8 naive and one held CD8 memory.

General observations from the study: About 5% of naive CD4 clonotypes were shared across several donors. Few donors limited the genetic and exposure-history diversity represented.

Germline V lookup: CDR1 KGHSH, CDR2 LQKENI. V gave up 4 bases and J gave up 5 bases; unmatched junction bases: 6. The CDR3 length is 14 residues. The assay was immunoSEQ multiplex PCR, and TCRdb's table has in-frame clones only and misses some. This table holds approximately 2,300,000 clones, less than 95% found once. This clone has only one observation. Its antigen is undetermined. The sequence was collected from a man younger than 35 in good health. Some clones in this sample may be carry-over from other donors' samples. V usage is TRBV18 and J usage is TRBJ1-1; TRBD1 matches 8 bases. Sequencing was performed on naive CD4+ T cells from PBMCs. Subset in this sample: CD45RA+ positively selected. The CDR3 sequence: CASSQTTGGTEAFF. Written as DNA, the CDR3 is TGTGCCAGCTCACAGACTACAGGGGGAACTGAAGCTTTCTTT.